The 19 T cell receptor beta chains below come from one sample, sequenced in a study of STAT5B mutations in CD4+ large granular lymphocyte leukemia. Measured with immunoSEQ multiplex PCR; TCRdb has only the in-frame clones, and not every one. The sample has tens of thousands of clones, roughly three quarters seen once; the top ten hold 0.4% to 0.45%. Sequenced: CD4+ T cells from blood buffy coats. The receptors originated from a human donor in good health.

The V gene is TRBV27, the J gene TRBJ1-1; D is unclear. V lost 7 bases to trimming and J lost 0 bases, with 15 bases between them. This CDR3 region has 15 residues. Per germline, CDR1 MNHEY and CDR2 SMNVEV (reference sequence). The CDR3 spells CASTVSGLVNTEAFF. The CDR3 region has the DNA TGTGCCAGCACCGTCAGTGGACTAGTGAACACTGAAGCTTTCTTT.

The chain links TRBV7-8 to TRBJ2-7, with D tentatively TRBD1 (6 bases). Trimming cost V 5 bases and J 0 bases, with 8 bases left between them. Germline assignment: CDR1 SGHVS and CDR2 FQNEAQ. The CDR3 has 13 amino acids. The CDR3 is CASSMGASYEQYF. The CDR3 DNA reads as TGTGCCAGCAGCATGGGGGCCTCCTACGAGCAGTACTTC.

The V gene is TRBV5-6, the J gene TRBJ2-3, with 9 bases matching TRBD2. The V and J ends lost 0 bases and 4 bases, in that order; junction bases with no gene match: 6. This CDR3 is 16 amino acids long. Germline V gene sequence: CDR1 SGHDT, CDR2 YYEEEE. CDR3 region: CASSLVSGSGADTQYF. CDR3 nucleotides: TGTGCCAGCAGCTTGGTTAGCGGGAGTGGGGCAGATACGCAGTATTTT.

The chain employs TRBV6-5 and TRBJ2-5; weak D call: TRBD1 (5 bases). TRBJ2-7 explains the end of the DNA better; the J call may be wrong. Germline V gene data show CDR1 as MNHEY and CDR2 as SVGAGI. The CDR3 contains 14 residues. The CDR3 protein is CASSYSQGSYEQYF. The DNA for the CDR3 is TGTGCCAGCAGTTACTCGCAGGGATCCTACGAGCAGTACTTC.

The chain couples TRBV28 to TRBJ2-3; 8 bases align to TRBD1. Germline-derived CDR1 and CDR2 are MDHEN and SYDVKM. V lost 3 bases to trimming and J lost 6 bases; unmatched junction nucleotides: 8. The CDR3 spans 15 residues. CDR3 sequence: CASSLGQGAGDTQYF. The CDR3, as DNA: TGTGCCAGCAGTTTGGGGCAGGGGGCTGGGGATACGCAGTATTTT.

The genes are TRBV10-3 and TRBJ2-5; 9 bases line up with TRBD1. Germline CDR1 and CDR2: ENHRY and SYGVKD. With V trimmed by 4 bases and J by 1 base, 1 base remained unmatched. The CDR3 is made up of 14 amino acids. CDR3 in amino acids: CAISGDRAQETQYF. In nucleotides, the CDR3 is TGTGCCATCAGTGGGGACAGGGCCCAAGAGACCCAGTACTTC.

V and J are TRBV7-9 and TRBJ2-1; possible D gene TRBD2, 6 bases. Trimming removed 0 bases at V and 6 bases at J, with 12 bases between. CDR3 length: 15 amino acids. The germline gives CDR1 SEHNR, CDR2 FQNEAQ (reference sequence). CDR3 region: CASSLARESRNEQFF. DNA of the CDR3: TGTGCCAGCAGCTTAGCCCGGGAGAGTCGCAATGAGCAGTTCTTC. Complete variable domain (other parts from reference TRBV7-9 and TRBJ2-1): DTGVSQNPRHKITKRGQNVTFRCDPISEHNRLYWYRQTLGQGPEFLTYFQNEAQLEKSRLLSDRFSAERPKGSFSTLEIQRTEQGDSAMYLCASSLARESRNEQFFGPGTRLTVL.

The chain combines TRBV13 with TRBJ2-1; D remains ambiguous. CDR3 length equals 13 residues. Germline CDR1 and CDR2: PRHDT and FYEKMQ (reference sequence). The ends were cut back, 3 bases at V and 5 bases at J, with 8 bases in the middle. CDR3: CASSFGQNNEQFF. The CDR3 DNA reads TGTGCCAGCAGCTTCGGGCAAAACAATGAGCAGTTCTTC. The full variable domain, its missing parts supplied by reference TRBV13 and TRBJ2-1, is AAGVIQSPRHLIKEKRETATLKCYPIPRHDTVYWYQQGPGQDPQFLISFYEKMQSDKGSIPDRFSAQQFSDYHSELNMSSLELGDSALYFCASSFGQNNEQFFGPGTRLTVL.

The gene calls are TRBV18 and TRBJ1-2; D is ambiguous. CDR1 is KGHSH and CDR2 is LQKENI in the germline V gene. With 0 bases removed from V and 7 bases from J, the gap between germline ends came to 9 bases. This CDR3 contains 13 residues. In nucleotides, the CDR3 is TGTGCCAGCTCACCACCAGGCGTAGGTGGCTACACCTTC. This sequence encodes CASSPPGVGGYTF.

In DNA form, the CDR3 reads TGCGCCAGCAGCCAACCATGGGCCTCGGCCGGGGAGCTGTTTTTT. This encodes CASSQPWASAGELFF. The chain employs TRBV4-1 and TRBJ2-2; D gene uncertain. CDR1 and CDR2 from the germline V gene are MGHRA and YSYEKL. This CDR3 is built from 15 residues. Trimming stripped 2 bases from V and 6 bases from J, with 13 bases between.

The genes are TRBV18 and TRBJ2-3, with 7 bases that match TRBD2. The CDR3 is 15 amino acids. V gave up 3 bases and J gave up 2 bases; unmatched junction bases: 5. Per the germline V gene, CDR1 is KGHSH and CDR2 is LQKENI. In DNA form, the CDR3 reads TGTGCCAGCTCACCTACTAGCGCACCCACAGATACGCAGTATTTT. Protein sequence: CASSPTSAPTDTQYF. Complete variable domain (other parts from reference TRBV18 and TRBJ2-3): NAGVMQNPRHLVRRRGQEARLRCSPMKGHSHVYWYRQLPEEGLKFMVYLQKENIIDESGMPKERFSAEFPKEGPSILRIQQVVRGDSAAYFCASSPTSAPTDTQYFGPGTRLTVL.

This sequence joins TRBV5-4 and TRBJ2-1; 11 bases match TRBD1. This CDR3 contains 15 residues. CDR1 is SGHNT, CDR2 YYREEE, per germline (reference sequence). V lost 3 bases to trimming and J lost 3 bases; unmatched junction nucleotides: 2. The CDR3 loop is CASSSGTGGYNEQFF. In nucleotides, the CDR3 is TGTGCCAGCAGCTCCGGGACAGGGGGCTACAATGAGCAGTTCTTC.

This clone was seen more than once but under ten times. The gene calls are TRBV19 and TRBJ2-3; tentatively, D is TRBD1 (5 bases). Trimming took off 3 bases at V and 8 bases at J, with 6 bases between the two ends. This CDR3 has 11 residues. Germline-derived CDR1 and CDR2 are LNHDA and SQIVND (reference sequence). Here the CDR3 reads CASSMQGTQYF. CDR3 sequence (DNA): TGTGCCAGTAGTATGCAGGGTACGCAGTATTTT.

The chain has TRBV6-1 and TRBJ1-5; the D is unclear. The CDR3 covers 15 residues. Per germline, CDR1 MNHNS and CDR2 SASEGT. The germline V and J ends were trimmed by 1 base and 6 bases, with 13 bases remaining between them. CDR3 protein: CASSEGAGFGQPQHF. The CDR3 DNA follows: TGTGCCAGCAGTGAAGGTGCGGGGTTCGGTCAGCCCCAGCATTTT.

The chain is built from TRBV7-2 and TRBJ2-5; D perhaps matches TRBD2 (5 bases). The CDR3 extends over 16 amino acids. Germline CDR1 SGHTA, CDR2 FQGNSA. Trimming pared 2 bases from V and 2 bases from J, leaving 15 bases between. This CDR3 is CASSLNGEGNQETQYF. The CDR3 DNA follows: TGTGCCAGCAGCTTAAACGGGGAAGGGAATCAAGAGACCCAGTACTTC.

This clone was detected only once. The chain recombines TRBV28 with TRBJ1-4; no clear D gene. CDR1 is MDHEN, CDR2 SYDVKM, per germline. Trimming took off 5 bases at V and 8 bases at J, with 12 bases between the two ends. The CDR3 covers 13 residues. Written as DNA, the CDR3 is TGTGCCAGCAGTCCCGATCAAGGAGAAAAACTGTTTTTT. This translates into CASSPDQGEKLFF. Filled out from reference TRBV28 and TRBJ1-4, the complete variable domain reads DVKVTQSSRYLVKRTGEKVFLECVQDMDHENMFWYRQDPGLGLRLIYFSYDVKMKEKGDIPEGYSVSREKKERFSLILESASTNQTSMYLCASSPDQGEKLFFGSGTQLSVL.

V and J are TRBV30 and TRBJ1-3, with D hard to call. Trimming took off 3 bases at V and 0 bases at J, with 6 bases between the two ends. Germline V CDR1 and CDR2: GTSNPN, SVGIG (reference sequence). The CDR3 has 13 amino acids. Here the CDR3 reads CAWSSYSGNTIYF. DNA for the CDR3: TGTGCCTGGAGCAGCTACTCTGGAAACACCATATATTTT. Full variable domain (missing parts from reference TRBV30 and TRBJ1-3): SQTIHQWPATLVQPVGSPLSLECTVEGTSNPNLYWYRQAAGRGLQLLFYSVGIGQISSEVPQNLSASRPQDRQFILSSKKLLLSDSGFYLCAWSSYSGNTIYFGEGSWLTVV.

This clone appeared a few times. The chain uses TRBV7-9 and TRBJ2-3; D might be TRBD2 (6 bases). The germline gives CDR1 SEHNR, CDR2 FQNEAQ (reference sequence). Between the trimmed V and J ends, which lost 5 bases and 14 bases, there was a span of 17 bases. The CDR3 runs to 12 residues. The CDR3 DNA reads TGTGCCAGCAGCACGGGAGAGGCCCCGCCGTATTTT. Translated, it gives CASSTGEAPPYF.

The chain recombines TRBV10-1 with TRBJ2-1; 11 nucleotides match TRBD2. From germline, CDR1 is WNHNN and CDR2 SYGVQD (reference sequence). The CDR3 has 15 residues. V was pared by 8 bases and J by 5 bases, with 8 bases of the junction left unmatched. CDR3 in amino acids: CASQPGTSGNNEQFF. Written as DNA, the CDR3 is TGCGCCAGCCAGCCAGGGACTAGCGGAAACAATGAGCAGTTCTTC.